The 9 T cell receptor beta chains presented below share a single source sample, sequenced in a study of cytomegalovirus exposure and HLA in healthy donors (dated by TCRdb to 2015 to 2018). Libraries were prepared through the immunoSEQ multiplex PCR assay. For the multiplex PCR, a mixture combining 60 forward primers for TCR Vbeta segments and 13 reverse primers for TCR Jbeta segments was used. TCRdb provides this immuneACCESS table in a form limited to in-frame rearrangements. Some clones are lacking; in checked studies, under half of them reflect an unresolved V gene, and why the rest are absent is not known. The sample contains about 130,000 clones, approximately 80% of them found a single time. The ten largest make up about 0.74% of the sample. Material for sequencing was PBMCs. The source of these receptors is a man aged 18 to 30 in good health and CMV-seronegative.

CDR3 sequence reads: CASGTASQETQYF. The CDR3 DNA reads TGTGCCAGCGGGACAGCCTCACAAGAGACCCAGTACTTC. The rearrangement uses TRBV6-5 and TRBJ2-5, with 7 bases aligning to TRBD1. The CDR3 sequence is 13 residues long. Unmatched junction bases numbered 5, after V lost 8 bases and J lost 2 bases. CDR1 is MNHEY, CDR2 SVGAGI, per germline.

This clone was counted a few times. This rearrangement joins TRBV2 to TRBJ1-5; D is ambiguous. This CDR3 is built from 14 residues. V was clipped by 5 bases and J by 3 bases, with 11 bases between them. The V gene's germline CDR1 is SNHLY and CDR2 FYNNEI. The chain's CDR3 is CASSIQDTNQPQHF. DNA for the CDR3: TGTGCCAGCAGTATCCAGGATACCAATCAGCCCCAGCATTTT. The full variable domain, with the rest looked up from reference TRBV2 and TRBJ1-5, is EPEVTQTPSHQVTQMGQEVILRCVPISNHLYFYWYRQILGQKVEFLVSFYNNEISEKSEIFDDQFSVERPDGSNFTLKIRSTKLEDSAMYFCASSIQDTNQPQHFGDGTRLSIL.

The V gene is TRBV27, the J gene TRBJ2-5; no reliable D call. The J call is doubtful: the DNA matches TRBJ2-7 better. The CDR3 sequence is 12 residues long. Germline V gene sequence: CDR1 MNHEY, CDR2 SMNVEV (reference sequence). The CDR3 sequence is CASSLDHYEQYF. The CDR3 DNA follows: TGTGCCAGCAGTTTAGATCACTACGAGCAGTACTTC.

CDR3 protein: CASSALAGNNEQFF. CDR3 DNA: TGTGCCAGCAGCGCCCTAGCGGGAAACAATGAGCAGTTCTTC. The gene calls are TRBV9 and TRBJ2-1; 9 bases map to TRBD2. This CDR3 spans 14 amino acids. Losses at the gene ends were 3 bases for V and 5 bases for J; bases not matched to a gene: 3. Germline V lookup: CDR1 SGDLS, CDR2 YYNGEE.

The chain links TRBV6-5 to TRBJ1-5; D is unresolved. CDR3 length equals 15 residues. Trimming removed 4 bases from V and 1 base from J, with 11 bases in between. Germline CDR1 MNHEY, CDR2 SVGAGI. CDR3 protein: CASSLKWRSNQPQHF. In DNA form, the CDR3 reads TGTGCCAGCAGTTTAAAATGGAGGAGCAATCAGCCCCAGCATTTT.

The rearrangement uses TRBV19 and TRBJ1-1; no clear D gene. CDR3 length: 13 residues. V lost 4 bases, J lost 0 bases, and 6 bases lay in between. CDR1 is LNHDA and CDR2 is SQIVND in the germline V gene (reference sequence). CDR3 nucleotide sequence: TGTGCCAGTAGTACCCAGATGAACACTGAAGCTTTCTTT. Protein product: CASSTQMNTEAFF.

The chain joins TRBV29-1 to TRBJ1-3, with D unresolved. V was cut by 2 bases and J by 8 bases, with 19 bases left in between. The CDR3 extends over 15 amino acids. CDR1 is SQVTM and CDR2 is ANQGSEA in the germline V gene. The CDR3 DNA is TGCAGCGTTGAAAAGTCGTCCACGATTAGAGACACCATATATTTT. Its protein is CSVEKSSTIRDTIYF.

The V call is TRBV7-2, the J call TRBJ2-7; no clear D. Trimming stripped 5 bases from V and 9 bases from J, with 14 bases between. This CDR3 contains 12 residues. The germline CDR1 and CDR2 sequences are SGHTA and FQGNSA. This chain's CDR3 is CASSPLEGAQYF. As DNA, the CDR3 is TGTGCCAGCAGCCCCCTAGAAGGTGCGCAGTACTTC.

The CDR3 spells CASSPRTGMYTGELFF. Here the CDR3 DNA reads TGTGCCAGCAGCCCTAGGACAGGGATGTACACCGGGGAGCTGTTTTTT. V usage is TRBV7-2 and J usage is TRBJ2-2; 8 bases agree with TRBD1. Trimming removed 5 bases from V and 3 bases from J; junction bases left unmatched: 8. The CDR3 spans 16 residues. Per germline, CDR1 SGHTA and CDR2 FQGNSA.